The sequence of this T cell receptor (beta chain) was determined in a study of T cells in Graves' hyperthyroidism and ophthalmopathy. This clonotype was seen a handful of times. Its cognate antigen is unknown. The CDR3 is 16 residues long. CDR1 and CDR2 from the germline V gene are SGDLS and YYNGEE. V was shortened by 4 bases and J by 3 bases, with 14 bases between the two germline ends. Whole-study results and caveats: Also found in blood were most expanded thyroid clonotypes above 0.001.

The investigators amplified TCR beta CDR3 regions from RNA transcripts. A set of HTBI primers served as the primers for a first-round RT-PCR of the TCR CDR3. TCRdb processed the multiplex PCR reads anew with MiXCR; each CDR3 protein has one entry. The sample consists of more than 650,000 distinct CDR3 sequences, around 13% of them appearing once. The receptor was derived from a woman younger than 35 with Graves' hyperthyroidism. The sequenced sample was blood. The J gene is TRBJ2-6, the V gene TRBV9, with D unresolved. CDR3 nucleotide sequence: TGTGCCAGCAGCCCAGAGGCCGTGGGTGGGGCCAACGTCCTGACTTTC. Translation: CASSPEAVGGANVLTF.